This TCR beta chain was obtained from a study of beta chain features in type 1 diabetes (dated by TCRdb to the late 2010s). For context, the study as a whole: Mean age, gender distribution, total cell number and subset yield did not differ between patients and healthy donors. A total of 85 million to 140 million sorted cells were examined across all samples, and the number of cells per subset was strongly correlated with RNA yield. In the study, TCRB repertoires of sorted circulating CD4+ T cell subsets from recently diagnosed type 1 diabetes patients were compared with those of matched healthy donors. Regulatory and stem cell-like memory subsets were isolated from only 8 patients and about eight healthy donors, whereas naive and central memory subsets came from all 28 donors. Study-wide conclusions, independent of this receptor: A moderate but significant shortening of TCRB CDR3 length was observed in type 1 diabetes patients in all four CD4+ subsets. Shorter templates might be favored by PCR, yet because patient and control samples were amplified and corrected together, any such skew would affect both groups equally. Because cDNA was sequenced instead of genomic DNA, activated cells with high expression could be over-represented, although the groups did not differ in activation or CD3 levels. Fewer insertions and more nucleotide deletions at VDJ recombination sites were observed in patients with type 1 diabetes, implying thymic rearrangement abnormalities. The naive, central memory and regulatory TCRB repertoires appeared to resemble one another more closely among patients than among healthy donors. Because the HLA sub-analyses included only small numbers of individuals, any influence of HLA type on TCRB rearrangement was left unresolved.

On this clone itself: No antigen is known for it. No qualities accompany the bases; no much larger clone lies one base away.

The High Capacity cDNA Reverse Transcription Kit was used to reverse transcribe all of the isolated RNA, meaning that expressed TCRB transcripts were what got sequenced. Deep immunoSEQ sequencing was performed on naive, central memory and regulatory T cell samples, with an average of around 3.5 million total reads per sample. After sorted cells were lysed in RLT buffer, RNA was extracted with DNase-treated RNeasy Micro or Mini kits, with the choice depending on cell number. To prevent cross-contamination, every cell subset was processed on its own, while patient and healthy donor samples were processed together. Using the immunoSEQ multiplex PCR, TCRB sequences were amplified from cDNA into 87-bp fragments spanning the CDR3 region. Sequencing of the amplicons was done on the Illumina HiSeq platform. In the authors' own workflow: PCR bias was computationally corrected using synthetic template baselines, reads within Hamming distance 2 were collapsed, and singletons that could not be merged were discarded. Reads were aligned to IMGT to assign V, D and J genes, CDR3 length, and insertions or deletions at six rearrangement sites. Clonotype counts were normalized to sorted cell number within each subset before computing true diversity and Gini coefficients with the tcR R package. The overlap coefficient, calculated on TCRB nucleotide sequences, was used to measure repertoire sharing. Out-of-frame TCRB sequences from naive cells were analyzed to stand in for the pre-selection repertoire. Held by TCRdb, this immuneACCESS table contains in-frame sequences only and omits some clones. Under half of the omission traces to an unresolved V gene where checked; the cause of the rest is unknown. Clone size and the V and J calls come from that table; the DNA yielded D and trimming. For this sample there are roughly 240,000 clones; around 68% appear just once. The ten largest clones take up roughly 0.048% of the sample.

Each donor gave one peripheral blood draw, averaging approximately 120 mL, which was collected into heparinised tubes. Naive, central memory, regulatory and stem cell-like memory CD4+ T cells were sorted on a BD FACSAria II using a panel including CD45RO, CCR7, CD25, CD127, CD95 and CD27. A purity above 95% was achieved for all sorted populations. PBMCs were isolated right away by Lymphoprep density gradient centrifugation and were stained directly, without culture. So that batch effects would be minimized, each experiment stained and sorted samples in pairs, pairing one healthy donor with one patient. Specimen: naive CD4+ T cells from blood. In the paper's terms, the cell subset or site label means: true naive CD4+ T cells. The TCR comes from a man aged 25 to 40 in good health.

Here is the DNA: TGTGCCACCAGAAGGCTAGCGGGAGTGCACGAGCAGTACTTC. Its coded protein is CATRRLAGVHEQYF. The V and J genes are TRBV6-5 and TRBJ2-7, with 10 bases matching TRBD2. Looking up the germline V gene yields CDR1 MNHEY and CDR2 SVGAGI. At the junction V is shortened by 10 bases and J by 5 bases; bases outside the gene matches: 11. Counted from cysteine to phenylalanine, this CDR3 has 14 amino acids. Solely the CDR3 DNA is kept, with 42 bases framed from the first base.